These 30 T cell receptor beta chains were sequenced from one sample in a study of CD8+CD57+ T cells in acquired aplastic anemia. Patients chosen for sequencing had shown CD8+CD57+ cell expansion by flow cytometry. Investigators profiled TCR beta VDJ and CDR3 from genomic DNA template. Using its own MiXCR run on the reads, TCRdb lists one record per CDR3 protein. The sample includes around 200,000 distinct CDR3 sequences, 60% to 80% seen only once; the top ten take around three fifths. Sequences were obtained from sorted CD4+, CD8+, or CD8+CD57+ T cells (not recorded which) from PBMCs. These receptor sequences come from a human donor with aplastic anemia.

The chain is built from TRBV10-1 and TRBJ1-1; TRBD1 matches 7 bases. The germline CDR1 and CDR2 sequences are WNHNN and SYGVQD (reference sequence). The CDR3 sequence is 14 residues long. The J segment lost 0 bases and the V segment lost 8 bases, leaving 6 bases of the junction unmatched. The CDR3, as DNA: TGCGCCAGCCGACAGGGAGGCGTGAACACTGAAGCTTTCTTT. It yields the protein CASRQGGVNTEAFF.

The chain uses TRBV24-1 and TRBJ2-1; 10 bases line up with TRBD2. CDR1 and CDR2 (germline): KGHDR, SFDVKD. The V and J ends lost 7 bases and 3 bases, in that order; junction bases with no gene match: 2. The length of the CDR3 is 14 residues. CDR3 region: CATSPSGGYNEQFF. The CDR3 DNA reads as TGTGCCACCAGCCCTAGCGGGGGCTACAATGAGCAGTTCTTC.

The chain joins TRBV7-9 to TRBJ2-1; D is ambiguous. Per the germline V gene, CDR1 is SEHNR and CDR2 is FQNEAQ (reference sequence). The CDR3 consists of 12 residues. V was shortened by 7 bases and J by 5 bases, with 9 bases between the two germline ends. Here the CDR3 reads CASNPPNNEQFF. DNA for the CDR3: TGTGCCAGCAACCCTCCTAACAATGAGCAGTTCTTC.

The V call is TRBV20-1, the J call TRBJ1-1; D unresolved. Germline V CDR1 and CDR2: DFQATT, SNEGSKA (reference sequence). The V gene lost 6 bases and the J gene lost 3 bases, with 14 bases spanning the gap. CDR3 size: 13 residues. Here the CDR3 DNA reads TGCAGTGCGCCGACTGGACGTTACACTGAAGCTTTCTTT. It encodes CSAPTGRYTEAFF.

V is TRBV19 and J is TRBJ2-7, with no clear D. Germline CDR1 and CDR2: LNHDA and SQIVND (reference sequence). This CDR3 comprises 14 residues. Between the trimmed V and J ends, which lost 4 bases and 0 bases, there was a span of 10 bases. The CDR3 region is CASSRGYDSYEQYF. CDR3 bases: TGTGCCAGTAGTAGGGGTTACGACTCCTACGAGCAGTACTTC. The full variable domain, in which reference TRBV19 and TRBJ2-7 provide the parts outside the CDR3, is DGGITQSPKYLFRKEGQNVTLSCEQNLNHDAMYWYRQDPGQGLRLIYYSQIVNDFQKGDIAEGYSVSREKKESFPLTVTSAQKNPTAFYLCASSRGYDSYEQYFGPGTRLTVT.

This clonotype was counted at least ten times. The chain has TRBV10-1 and TRBJ2-3; D might be TRBD2 (6 bases). The CDR3 covers 15 residues. Germline V lookup: CDR1 WNHNN, CDR2 SYGVQD (reference sequence). V lost 5 bases and J 2 bases, leaving 14 bases between the germline ends. DNA of the CDR3: TGCGCCAGCAGTTCCACGACTAGACCCACAGATACGCAGTATTTT. It codes for CASSSTTRPTDTQYF.

The chain employs TRBV20-1 and TRBJ2-1; D is unresolved. This CDR3 is built from 9 residues. CDR1 is DFQATT, CDR2 SNEGSKA, per germline (reference sequence). V was pared by 5 bases and J by 14 bases, with 10 bases between. The CDR3 loop reads CSAALFKFF. The DNA for the CDR3 is TGCAGTGCTGCCCTCTTTAAGTTCTTC.

This clonotype was observed many times. The chain employs TRBV6-5 and TRBJ1-4; tentatively, D is TRBD1 (5 bases). The CDR3 totals 14 residues. CDR1 and CDR2 (germline): MNHEY, SVGAGI. Between the trimmed V and J ends, which lost 4 bases and 4 bases, there was a span of 10 bases. The CDR3 here is CASSSRQNNEKLFF. CDR3 DNA: TGTGCCAGCAGTTCTCGACAGAATAATGAAAAACTGTTTTTT.

This chain uses TRBV15 with TRBJ1-5; D is undetermined. The CDR3 extends over 14 amino acids. CDR1 is LNHNV, CDR2 YYDKDF, per germline (reference sequence). Between the trimmed V and J ends, which lost 8 bases and 2 bases, there was a span of 13 bases. The CDR3 loop reads CATERELRNQPQHF. CDR3 bases: TGTGCCACCGAGAGAGAACTTCGCAATCAGCCCCAGCATTTT.

The chain carries TRBV2 and TRBJ2-7, with D perhaps being TRBD1 or TRBD2 (7 bases each). Germline CDR1 reads SNHLY; CDR2 reads FYNNEI. The CDR3 runs 15 residues. The V gene lost 7 bases and the J gene lost 1 base, with 17 bases spanning the gap. Here the CDR3 reads CASTGRAGGSYEQYF. CDR3 nucleotides: TGTGCCAGCACTGGGAGGGCAGGGGGATCCTACGAGCAGTACTTC. Together with reference TRBV2 and TRBJ2-7, the CDR3 gives the full variable domain: EPEVTQTPSHQVTQMGQEVILRCVPISNHLYFYWYRQILGQKVEFLVSFYNNEISEKSEIFDDQFSVERPDGSNFTLKIRSTKLEDSAMYFCASTGRAGGSYEQYFGPGTRLTVT.

This clonotype was detected only a few times. The chain links TRBV20-1 to TRBJ1-5; 9 positions match TRBD1. From germline, CDR1 is DFQATT and CDR2 SNEGSKA (reference sequence). The CDR3 extends over 11 amino acids. Unmatched junction bases numbered 4, after V lost 7 bases and J lost 9 bases. CDR3 sequence (DNA): TGCAGTGGACAGGGGGATCGGCCCCAGCATTTT. It codes for CSGQGDRPQHF.

J is TRBJ2-5 and V is TRBV7-2; 8 positions agree with TRBD1. The V and J ends lost 1 base and 5 bases, in that order; junction bases with no gene match: 6. Germline V gene data show CDR1 as SGHTA and CDR2 as FQGNSA. The CDR3 runs 15 residues. The CDR3 is CASSLEGTGGETQYF. The CDR3, as DNA: TGTGCCAGCAGCTTAGAGGGGACAGGAGGGGAGACCCAGTACTTC. Full variable domain (rest looked up from reference TRBV7-2 and TRBJ2-5): GAGVSQSPSNKVTEKGKDVELRCDPISGHTALYWYRQSLGQGLEFLIYFQGNSAPDKSGLPSDRFSAERTGGSVSTLTIQRTQQEDSAVYLCASSLEGTGGETQYFGPGTRLLVL.

V gene TRBV6-5 combines with J gene TRBJ2-7; D may correspond to TRBD1 or TRBD2 (5 bases each). The CDR3 consists of 13 residues. CDR1 is MNHEY, CDR2 SVGAGI, per germline. The V and J ends lost 5 bases and 2 bases respectively, with 10 bases between them. The CDR3 loop reads CASSVGRTYEQYF. The CDR3 nucleotides are TGTGCCAGCAGTGTGGGACGGACCTACGAGCAGTACTTC.

The V gene is TRBV15, the J gene TRBJ1-2; 10 bases are a match to TRBD1. The CDR3 extends over 14 amino acids. V shed 0 bases and J 12 bases; nucleotides not matched to a gene: 7. Germline loops: CDR1 LNHNV, CDR2 YYDKDF (reference sequence). CDR3 protein: CATSRDQGTGAHTF. CDR3 coding DNA: TGTGCCACCAGCAGAGATCAGGGGACAGGGGCCCACACCTTC.

A few counts support this clonotype. The gene calls are TRBV20-1 and TRBJ1-6; D is ambiguous. The CDR3 totals 10 residues. CDR1 and CDR2 from the germline V gene are DFQATT and SNEGSKA (reference sequence). The V end was cut by 5 bases, the J end by 13 bases, with 9 bases between. CDR3 nucleotide sequence: TGCAGTGCTCCCGTATTTCCCCTCCACTTT. It specifies CSAPVFPLHF.

The J gene is TRBJ2-1, the V gene TRBV11-3; D is tentatively TRBD1 or TRBD2 (5 bases each). Per germline, CDR1 SGHNT and CDR2 YENEEA. CDR3 length equals 15 residues. Trimming cost V 6 bases and J 8 bases, with 20 bases left between them. CDR3 amino acids: CASRKGWGSSDEQFF. The CDR3 coding sequence is TGTGCCAGCAGAAAGGGTTGGGGGAGTAGCGATGAGCAGTTCTTC.

V and J are TRBV7-9 and TRBJ2-2; D is unresolved. Germline values: CDR1 SEHNR, CDR2 FQNEAQ (reference sequence). Trimming shortened V by 0 bases and J by 3 bases, and 2 bases separated the two germline ends. This CDR3 is 13 amino acids long. For the CDR3, the DNA is TGTGCCAGCAGCTTAGCCCACACCGGGGAGCTGTTTTTT. Its protein product is CASSLAHTGELFF.

The sample holds a few counts of this clonotype. V gene TRBV15 combines with J gene TRBJ1-1; 9 nucleotides line up with TRBD1. With V trimmed by 1 base and J by 5 bases, 2 bases remained unmatched. CDR1 and CDR2 (germline): LNHNV, YYDKDF (reference sequence). The CDR3 length is 14 residues. This CDR3 is CATSRAGQGTEAFF. CDR3 in DNA: TGTGCCACCAGCAGAGCTGGACAGGGGACTGAAGCTTTCTTT. Based on the CDR3 plus reference TRBV15 and TRBJ1-1, the full variable domain is DAMVIQNPRYQVTQFGKPVTLSCSQTLNHNVMYWYQQKSSQAPKLLFHYYDKDFNNEADTPDNFQSRRPNTSFCFLDIRSPGLGDTAMYLCATSRAGQGTEAFFGQGTRLTVV.

This clonotype has ten or more counts. The rearrangement joins TRBV12-3 or TRBV12-4 to TRBJ2-6; the D is unclear. V lost 1 base, J lost 1 base, and 5 bases lay in between. The CDR3 runs 15 residues. The CDR3 nucleotides are TGTGCCAGCAGTTTAGAGTTATCTGGGGCCAACGTCCTGACTTTC. It is translated as CASSLELSGANVLTF.

The chain combines TRBV20-1 with TRBJ1-1, with a tentative D call TRBD1 (6 bases). Germline lookup yields CDR1 DFQATT and CDR2 SNEGSKA (reference sequence). The ends were cut back, 2 bases at V and 5 bases at J, with 15 bases in the middle. CDR3 length equals 14 residues. The chain's CDR3 is CSARKFGRGTEAFF. The CDR3 DNA follows: TGCAGTGCTAGAAAGTTTGGCAGGGGAACTGAAGCTTTCTTT.

The chain recombines TRBV5-1 with TRBJ2-3; perhaps TRBD2 as D (6 bases). Trimming took 3 bases from V and 11 from J, leaving 13 bases between them. CDR1 SGHRS and CDR2 YFSETQ come from the germline V gene. CDR3 length equals 12 residues. The CDR3 DNA follows: TGCGCCAGCAGCTATGACGGGGGTGAGCAGTATTTT. Translated, it gives CASSYDGGEQYF.

This sequence joins TRBV9 and TRBJ2-3, with 12 positions matching TRBD2. After removal of 0 bases from V and 5 bases from J, the junction contained 4 bases not matched to a gene. Germline CDR1 and CDR2: SGDLS and YYNGEE. The CDR3 runs to 16 residues. The CDR3 here is CASSVALAGGGDTQYF. The CDR3 DNA reads as TGTGCCAGCAGCGTAGCTCTAGCGGGGGGGGGAGATACGCAGTATTTT.

The sample holds many counts of this clonotype. The V call is TRBV12-3 or TRBV12-4, the J call TRBJ2-7; D is uncertain. The CDR3 is 13 residues long. Between the trimmed V and J ends, which lost 8 bases and 2 bases, there was a span of 13 bases. The CDR3 spells CASPPGPTYEQYF. CDR3 sequence (DNA): TGTGCCAGCCCCCCAGGACCCACCTACGAGCAGTACTTC.

The chain recombines TRBV9 with TRBJ2-5; D is uncertain. The V gene's germline CDR1 is SGDLS and CDR2 YYNGEE. The CDR3 totals 15 residues. With 0 bases removed from V and 2 bases from J, the gap between germline ends came to 11 bases. Here the CDR3 reads CASSVDPSGQETQYF. CDR3 in DNA: TGTGCCAGCAGCGTAGACCCTTCAGGTCAAGAGACCCAGTACTTC.

This clonotype was observed at least ten times. An end of the junction differs from the germline gene, which may be a read error. The J gene is TRBJ2-3, the V gene TRBV3-1; D is unclear. Germline CDR1 LGHDT, CDR2 YNNKEL (reference sequence). The CDR3 length is 12 residues. The CDR3 region has the DNA TGTGCCAGCAGCCAAGAGGACGCAGCAGTGGATTTT. This gives the protein CASSQEDAAVDF.

This rearrangement joins TRBV20-1 to TRBJ2-7; 12 bases align to TRBD2. CDR1 is DFQATT, CDR2 SNEGSKA, per germline (reference sequence). CDR3 size: 15 residues. J lost 3 bases, V lost 0 bases, and 3 bases had no gene match. The CDR3 loop is CSARDGTSGYYEQYF. CDR3 nucleotide sequence: TGCAGTGCTAGAGATGGGACTAGCGGGTACTACGAGCAGTACTTC.

Many counts were recorded for this clonotype. CDR3 nucleotide sequence: TGCAGTGCACGCCGGGAGAGTTCAACTAATGAAAAACTGTTTTTT. It yields the protein CSARRESSTNEKLFF. The V gene is TRBV20-1, the J gene TRBJ1-4, with unresolved D. The V and J ends lost 6 bases and 0 bases respectively, with 14 bases between them. The CDR3 sequence is 15 residues long. Germline CDR1 DFQATT, CDR2 SNEGSKA (reference sequence).

The chain joins TRBV20-1 to TRBJ2-5; D unclear. The J call is in doubt because the DNA end fits TRBJ2-1 better. The CDR3 totals 13 residues. CDR1 is DFQATT and CDR2 is SNEGSKA in the germline V gene (reference sequence). In DNA form, the CDR3 reads TGCAGTGCTAGGAGCCCAGATTACAATGAGCAGTTCTTC. This codes for CSARSPDYNEQFF.

The chain uses TRBV5-1 and TRBJ2-1; 8 positions match TRBD1. With V trimmed by 2 bases and J by 6 bases, 4 bases remained unmatched. Germline values: CDR1 SGHRS, CDR2 YFSETQ. The CDR3 loop spans 14 amino acids. The CDR3, as DNA: TGCGCCAGCAGCTTTTTAACAGGGGGCAATGAGCAGTTCTTC. It specifies CASSFLTGGNEQFF. Full variable domain (outside the CDR3, taken from reference TRBV5-1 and TRBJ2-1): KAGVTQTPRYLIKTRGQQVTLSCSPISGHRSVSWYQQTPGQGLQFLFEYFSETQRNKGNFPGRFSGRQFSNSRSEMNVSTLELGDSALYLCASSFLTGGNEQFFGPGTRLTVL.

The chain is built from TRBV15 and TRBJ2-7, with D possibly TRBD2 on 5 matching bases. Trimming cost V 5 bases and J 3 bases, with 11 bases left between them. The CDR3 sequence is 13 residues long. Looked up from germline, CDR1 is LNHNV and CDR2 is YYDKDF (reference sequence). The CDR3 coding sequence is TGTGCCACCAGCGAGGGTTTGGTCTACGAGCAGTACTTC. The encoded protein is CATSEGLVYEQYF. Using reference TRBV15 and TRBJ2-7 for the parts outside the CDR3, the full variable domain is DAMVIQNPRYQVTQFGKPVTLSCSQTLNHNVMYWYQQKSSQAPKLLFHYYDKDFNNEADTPDNFQSRRPNTSFCFLDIRSPGLGDTAMYLCATSEGLVYEQYFGPGTRLTVT.